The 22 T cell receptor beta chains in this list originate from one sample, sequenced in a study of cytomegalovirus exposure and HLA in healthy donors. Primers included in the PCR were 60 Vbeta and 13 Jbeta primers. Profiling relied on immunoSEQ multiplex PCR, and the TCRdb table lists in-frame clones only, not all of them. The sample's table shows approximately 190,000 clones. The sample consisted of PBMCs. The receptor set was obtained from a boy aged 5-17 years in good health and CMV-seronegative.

The CDR3 reads CAWGGGKNIQYF. In DNA, the CDR3 is TGTGCCTGGGGAGGCGGCAAAAACATTCAGTACTTC. The rearrangement joins TRBV30 to TRBJ2-4, with D possibly matching TRBD2 (5 bases). Trimming left V 5 bases short and J 3 bases short, with 8 bases between. The CDR3 is made up of 12 amino acids. From germline, CDR1 is GTSNPN and CDR2 SVGIG (reference sequence).

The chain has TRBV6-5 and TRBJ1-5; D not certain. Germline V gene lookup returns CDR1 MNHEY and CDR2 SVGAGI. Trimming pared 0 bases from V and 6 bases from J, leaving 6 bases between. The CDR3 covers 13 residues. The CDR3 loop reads CASSYSASQPQHF. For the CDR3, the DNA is TGTGCCAGCAGTTACTCGGCCAGTCAGCCCCAGCATTTT.

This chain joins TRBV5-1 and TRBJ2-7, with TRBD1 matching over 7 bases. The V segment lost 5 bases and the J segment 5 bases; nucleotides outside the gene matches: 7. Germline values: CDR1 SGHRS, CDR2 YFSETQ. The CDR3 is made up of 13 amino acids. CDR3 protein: CASRRDRDHEQYF. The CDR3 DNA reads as TGCGCCAGCAGGCGCGACAGGGACCACGAGCAGTACTTC.

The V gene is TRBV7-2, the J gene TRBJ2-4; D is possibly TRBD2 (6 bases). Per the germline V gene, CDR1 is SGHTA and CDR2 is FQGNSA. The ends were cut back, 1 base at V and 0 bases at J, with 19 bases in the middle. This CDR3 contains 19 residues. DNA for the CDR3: TGTGCCAGCAGCTTAGACGTATTGCGGGGAGTTATAGCCAAAAACATTCAGTACTTC. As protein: CASSLDVLRGVIAKNIQYF.

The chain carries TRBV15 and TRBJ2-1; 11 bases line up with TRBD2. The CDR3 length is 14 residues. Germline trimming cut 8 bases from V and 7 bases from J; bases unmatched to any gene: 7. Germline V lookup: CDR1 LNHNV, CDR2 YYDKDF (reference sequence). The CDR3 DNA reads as TGTGCCACCTACTTAGCGGGGGGGCTTAATGAGCAGTTCTTC. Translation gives CATYLAGGLNEQFF.

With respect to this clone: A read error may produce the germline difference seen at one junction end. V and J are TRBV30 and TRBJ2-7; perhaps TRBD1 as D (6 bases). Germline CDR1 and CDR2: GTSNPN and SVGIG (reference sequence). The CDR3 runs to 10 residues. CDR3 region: CAVRGEEKSF. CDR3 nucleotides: TGTGCCGTCAGGGGCGAAGAAAAATCATTC.

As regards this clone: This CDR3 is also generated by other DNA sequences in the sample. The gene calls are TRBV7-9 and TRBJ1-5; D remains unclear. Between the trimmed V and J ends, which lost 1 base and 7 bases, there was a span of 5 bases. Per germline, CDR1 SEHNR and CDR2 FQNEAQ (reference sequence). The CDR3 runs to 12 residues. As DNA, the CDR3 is TGTGCCAGCAGCTTAGAACACCAGCCCCAGCATTTT. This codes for CASSLEHQPQHF.

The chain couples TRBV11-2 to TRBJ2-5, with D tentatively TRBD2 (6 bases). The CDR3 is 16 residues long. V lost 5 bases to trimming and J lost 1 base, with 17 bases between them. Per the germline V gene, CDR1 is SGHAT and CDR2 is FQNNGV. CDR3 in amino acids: CASSERLVATQETQYF. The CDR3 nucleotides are TGTGCCAGCAGCGAGCGACTAGTCGCAACCCAAGAGACCCAGTACTTC. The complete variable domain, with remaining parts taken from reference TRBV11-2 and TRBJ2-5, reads EAGVAQSPRYKIIEKRQSVAFWCNPISGHATLYWYQQILGQGPKLLIQFQNNGVVDDSQLPKDRFSAERLKGVDSTLKIQPAKLEDSAVYLCASSERLVATQETQYFGPGTRLLVL.

The CDR3 reads CAWSVATGNTIYF. CDR3 nucleotides: TGTGCCTGGAGTGTAGCTACTGGAAACACCATATATTTT. This chain connects TRBV30 to TRBJ1-3, with D unclear. Germline V gives CDR1 GTSNPN, CDR2 SVGIG (reference sequence). The CDR3 is 13 amino acids. The V and J ends lost 0 bases and 2 bases respectively, with 5 bases between them. Variable domain in full (rest from reference TRBV30 and TRBJ1-3): SQTIHQWPATLVQPVGSPLSLECTVEGTSNPNLYWYRQAAGRGLQLLFYSVGIGQISSEVPQNLSASRPQDRQFILSSKKLLLSDSGFYLCAWSVATGNTIYFGEGSWLTVV.

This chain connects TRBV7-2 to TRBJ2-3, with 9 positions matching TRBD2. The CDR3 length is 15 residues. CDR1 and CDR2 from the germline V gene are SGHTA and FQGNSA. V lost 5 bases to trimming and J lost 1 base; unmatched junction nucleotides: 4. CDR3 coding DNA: TGTGCCAGCAGCCCAAGCGGGGGGCGCACAGATACGCAGTATTTT. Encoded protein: CASSPSGGRTDTQYF.

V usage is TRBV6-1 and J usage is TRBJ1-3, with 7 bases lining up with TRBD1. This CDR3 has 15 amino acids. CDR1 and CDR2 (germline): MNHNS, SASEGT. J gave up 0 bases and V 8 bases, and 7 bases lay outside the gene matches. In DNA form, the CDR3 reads TGTGCCAGCGGCAAAGACAGGGACTCTGGAAACACCATATATTTT. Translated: CASGKDRDSGNTIYF.

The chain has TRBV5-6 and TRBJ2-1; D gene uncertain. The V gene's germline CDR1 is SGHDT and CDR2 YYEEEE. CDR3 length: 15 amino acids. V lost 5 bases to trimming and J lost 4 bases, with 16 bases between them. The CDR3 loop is CASRSFLKEYNEQFF. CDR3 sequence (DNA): TGTGCCAGCAGATCTTTCCTAAAGGAGTACAATGAGCAGTTCTTC.

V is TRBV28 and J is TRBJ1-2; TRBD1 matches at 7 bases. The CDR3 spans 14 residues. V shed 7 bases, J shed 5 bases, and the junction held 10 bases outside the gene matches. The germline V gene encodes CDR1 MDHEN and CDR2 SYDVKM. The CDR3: CASTPTGVIYGYTF. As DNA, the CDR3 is TGTGCCAGCACCCCCACAGGGGTAATATATGGCTACACCTTC.

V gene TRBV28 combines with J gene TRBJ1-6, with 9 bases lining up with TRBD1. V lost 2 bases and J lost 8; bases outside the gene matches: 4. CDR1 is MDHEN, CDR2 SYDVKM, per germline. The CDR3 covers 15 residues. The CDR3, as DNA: TGTGCCAGCAGTTTAGGGGACAGGGAATATTCACCCCTCCACTTT. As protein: CASSLGDREYSPLHF.

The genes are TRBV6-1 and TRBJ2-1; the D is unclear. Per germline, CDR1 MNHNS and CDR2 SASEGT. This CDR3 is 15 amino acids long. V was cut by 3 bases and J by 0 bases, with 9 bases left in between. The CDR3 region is CASSDEPSSYNEQFF. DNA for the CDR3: TGTGCCAGCAGTGATGAGCCAAGCTCCTACAATGAGCAGTTCTTC.

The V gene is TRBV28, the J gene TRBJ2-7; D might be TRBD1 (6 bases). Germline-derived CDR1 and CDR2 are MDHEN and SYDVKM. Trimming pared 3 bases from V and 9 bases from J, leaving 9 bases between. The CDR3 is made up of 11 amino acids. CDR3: CASSFQGGQYF. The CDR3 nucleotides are TGTGCCAGCAGTTTCCAAGGGGGGCAGTACTTC.

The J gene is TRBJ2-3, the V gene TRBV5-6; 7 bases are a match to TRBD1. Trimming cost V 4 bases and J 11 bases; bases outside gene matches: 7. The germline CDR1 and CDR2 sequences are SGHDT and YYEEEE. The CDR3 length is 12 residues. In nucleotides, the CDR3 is TGTGCCAGCAGCCGGACAGGAGTTGGGCAGTATTTT. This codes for CASSRTGVGQYF.

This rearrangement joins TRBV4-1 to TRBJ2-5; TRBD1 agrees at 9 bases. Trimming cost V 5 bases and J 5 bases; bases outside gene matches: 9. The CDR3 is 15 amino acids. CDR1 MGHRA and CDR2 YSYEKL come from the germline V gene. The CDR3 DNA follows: TGCGCCAGCAGCGTGGACAGGGGCACCGGGGAGACCCAGTACTTC. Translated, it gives CASSVDRGTGETQYF.

CDR3 nucleotides: TGTGCCAGCAGCTCCTCAAATATCGGCACCGGGGAGCTGTTTTTT. Its translation: CASSSSNIGTGELFF. The chain is built from TRBV5-4 and TRBJ2-2; D not certain. The CDR3 runs 15 residues. Trimming cost V 3 bases and J 4 bases, with 13 bases left between them. Germline V gives CDR1 SGHNT, CDR2 YYREEE (reference sequence).

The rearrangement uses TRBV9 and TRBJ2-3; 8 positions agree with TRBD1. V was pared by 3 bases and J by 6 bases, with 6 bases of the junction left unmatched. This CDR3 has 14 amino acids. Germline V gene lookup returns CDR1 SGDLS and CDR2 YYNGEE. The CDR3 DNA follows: TGTGCCAGCAGCGGGGGACAGGCCGGCGATACGCAGTATTTT. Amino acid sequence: CASSGGQAGDTQYF.

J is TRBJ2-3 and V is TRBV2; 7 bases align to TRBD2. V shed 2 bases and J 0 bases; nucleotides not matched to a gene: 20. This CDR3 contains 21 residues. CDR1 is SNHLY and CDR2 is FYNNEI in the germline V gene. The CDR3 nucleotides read TGTGCCAGCAGTGAACGGGGTCGGGCGGGGGTGGTAATTCTGAGCACAGATACGCAGTATTTT. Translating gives CASSERGRAGVVILSTDTQYF. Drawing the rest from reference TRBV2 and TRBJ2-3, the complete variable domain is EPEVTQTPSHQVTQMGQEVILRCVPISNHLYFYWYRQILGQKVEFLVSFYNNEISEKSEIFDDQFSVERPDGSNFTLKIRSTKLEDSAMYFCASSERGRAGVVILSTDTQYFGPGTRLTVL.

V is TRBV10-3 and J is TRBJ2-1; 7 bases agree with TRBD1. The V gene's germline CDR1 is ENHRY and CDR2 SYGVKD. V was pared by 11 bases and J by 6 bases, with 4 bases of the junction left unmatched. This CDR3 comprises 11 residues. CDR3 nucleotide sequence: TGTGCCCACGCAGGGGGCAATGAGCAGTTCTTC. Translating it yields CAHAGGNEQFF.